These 29 T cell receptor beta chains were all obtained from the same sample, sequenced in a study of blood T cell repertoires in COVID-19. Method: immunoSEQ multiplex PCR; TCRdb's copy keeps in-frame clones and lacks some. The sample records under 150,000 clones, 88% being singletons. Sequenced sample: peripheral blood. Every receptor here comes from a woman aged 65 to 85 who had recovered from COVID-19.

The gene calls are TRBV5-1 and TRBJ2-3; 10 bases align to TRBD1. Germline V lookup: CDR1 SGHRS, CDR2 YFSETQ. V lost 0 bases and J lost 7; bases outside the gene matches: 2. The CDR3 covers 14 residues. CDR3 DNA sequence: TGCGCCAGCAGCTTGGGGGGACAGGGGCATACGCAGTATTTT. It encodes CASSLGGQGHTQYF.

CDR3 loop: CASLSRTVYTDTQYF. The DNA for the CDR3 is TGTGCCAGCCTCTCCCGGACTGTGTATACAGATACGCAGTATTTT. The genes are TRBV28 and TRBJ2-3; weak D call: TRBD2 (5 bases). This CDR3 contains 15 residues. Germline V CDR1 and CDR2: MDHEN, SYDVKM. The germline V and J ends were trimmed by 8 bases and 3 bases, with 18 bases remaining between them.

The rearrangement joins TRBV28 to TRBJ2-3; the match to TRBD2 covers 7 bases. Trimming at V came to 2 bases and at J to 2 bases, leaving 4 bases not matched to a gene. Germline loops: CDR1 MDHEN, CDR2 SYDVKM. The CDR3 length is 15 residues. CDR3 nucleotide sequence: TGTGCCAGCAGTTTAGTGCGGGAGTACACAGATACGCAGTATTTT. As protein: CASSLVREYTDTQYF.

This chain connects TRBV18 to TRBJ1-5, with a tentative D call TRBD1 (6 bases). Trimming stripped 0 bases from V and 5 bases from J, with 14 bases between. There are 16 residues in the CDR3. Germline values: CDR1 KGHSH, CDR2 LQKENI. In DNA form, the CDR3 reads TGTGCCAGCTCACCACCGGGCCAGGGGAGTTATCAGCCCCAGCATTTT. This codes for CASSPPGQGSYQPQHF.

This sequence joins TRBV3-1 (or the pseudogene TRBV3-2) and TRBJ1-5; D might be TRBD1 (5 bases). Deletions cut 4 bases from V and 2 bases from J, with 9 bases between. The CDR3 is made up of 14 amino acids. The germline V gene encodes CDR1 LGHDT and CDR2 YNNKEL (reference sequence). This CDR3 is CASSPRGGNQPQHF. The CDR3 DNA follows: TGTGCCAGCAGCCCCCGGGGGGGCAATCAGCCCCAGCATTTT.

The chain has TRBV27 and TRBJ2-7; 7 nucleotides agree with TRBD2. Trimming removed 8 bases from V and 5 bases from J; junction bases left unmatched: 6. Per the germline V gene, CDR1 is MNHEY and CDR2 is SMNVEV (reference sequence). CDR3 length equals 12 residues. CDR3: CASGEGRNEQYF. DNA of the CDR3: TGTGCCAGCGGGGAGGGCCGGAACGAGCAGTACTTC.

CDR3 region: CSGRGTGELFF. The CDR3 nucleotides are TGCAGCGGCCGGGGCACCGGGGAGCTGTTTTTT. This sequence joins TRBV20-1 and TRBJ2-2, with a weak D call TRBD2 (5 bases). Germline V gene sequence: CDR1 DFQATT, CDR2 SNEGSKA (reference sequence). The CDR3 spans 11 residues.

The rearrangement links TRBV18 to TRBJ2-2; unclear D gene. In germline, CDR1 is KGHSH, CDR2 LQKENI. Trimming stripped 6 bases from V and 0 bases from J, with 11 bases between. This CDR3 has 15 amino acids. In DNA, the CDR3 is TGTGCCAGCTCCCCATTTTCGGCGAACACCGGGGAGCTGTTTTTT. Protein product: CASSPFSANTGELFF.

J is TRBJ1-1 and V is TRBV5-1; the D is unclear. Germline assignment: CDR1 SGHRS and CDR2 YFSETQ. The CDR3 spans 13 residues. Trimming stripped 2 bases from V and 5 bases from J, with 10 bases between. The CDR3 here is CASSLMGRTEAFF. The CDR3 bases are TGCGCCAGCAGCTTAATGGGGAGGACTGAAGCTTTCTTT.

V and J are TRBV2 and TRBJ2-5; TRBD2 is a possible D gene (7 bases). Trimming pared 3 bases from V and 4 bases from J, leaving 12 bases between. The CDR3 covers 14 residues. CDR1 SNHLY and CDR2 FYNNEI come from the germline V gene. The CDR3 reads CASSDKGGLETQYF. CDR3 DNA: TGTGCCAGCAGTGATAAGGGGGGGTTAGAGACCCAGTACTTC.

This clone appeared a few times. Other DNA sequences of this sample code for an identical CDR3. This chain uses TRBV5-1 with TRBJ2-7; D perhaps matches TRBD2 (6 bases). V lost 0 bases and J 4 bases, leaving 14 bases between the germline ends. The CDR3 spans 15 residues. Germline CDR1 is SGHRS and CDR2 is YFSETQ. DNA for the CDR3: TGCGCCAGCAGCTTGGCCGGGACTGGGGCGTACGAGCAGTACTTC. Protein product: CASSLAGTGAYEQYF.

The gene calls are TRBV6-4 and TRBJ2-7, with 8 bases aligning to TRBD1. J lost 2 bases, V lost 3 bases, and 12 bases had no gene match. The CDR3 is 17 residues long. The germline gives CDR1 MRHNA, CDR2 SNTAGT. In DNA, the CDR3 is TGTGCCAGCAGTGAAACCCCCTCGGGACAGGCCCCCTACGAGCAGTACTTC. This translates into CASSETPSGQAPYEQYF.

This sequence joins TRBV9 and TRBJ1-2; 8 nucleotides match TRBD1. Germline CDR1 reads SGDLS; CDR2 reads YYNGEE. The CDR3 extends over 17 amino acids. With V trimmed by 5 bases and J by 5 bases, 17 bases remained unmatched. The DNA for the CDR3 is TGTGCCAGCAGTTCCAACAGGGGGGTTTCTCCGTCATATGGCTACACCTTC. This codes for CASSSNRGVSPSYGYTF.

V is TRBV10-3 and J is TRBJ2-1; TRBD1 might be the D (6 bases). The germline V gene encodes CDR1 ENHRY and CDR2 SYGVKD. V was pared by 3 bases and J by 5 bases, with 20 bases between. The CDR3 length is 17 residues. The CDR3 DNA reads TGTGCCATCAGTGAACAGGGCCGACCGGGCTCAGACAATGAGCAGTTCTTC. It yields the protein CAISEQGRPGSDNEQFF.

This chain connects TRBV19 to TRBJ2-2; 9 nucleotides agree with TRBD1. The CDR3 is made up of 15 amino acids. J was trimmed by 6 bases and V by 4 bases; bases with no gene match: 6. Germline CDR1 reads LNHDA; CDR2 reads SQIVND (reference sequence). The CDR3 nucleotides read TGTGCCAGTAGTACCGGGACAGGGTTGGCCGGGGAGCTGTTTTTT. Amino acids: CASSTGTGLAGELFF.

The chain carries TRBV5-6 and TRBJ1-1, with 10 bases identical to TRBD1. V was clipped by 3 bases and J by 3 bases; unmatched bases: 5. The CDR3 contains 15 residues. Germline CDR1 and CDR2: SGHDT and YYEEEE. CDR3 loop: CASSSSTGGYTEAFF. DNA for the CDR3: TGTGCCAGCAGCTCTTCGACAGGGGGCTACACTGAAGCTTTCTTT.

The CDR3 coding sequence is TGCGCCAGCAGCGGTGGGACAGTTGCGCCTCATAATTCACCCCTCCACTTT. Protein sequence: CASSGGTVAPHNSPLHF. The V call is TRBV5-1, the J call TRBJ1-6; 7 bases agree with TRBD1. The V gene end was trimmed by 4 bases and the J gene end by 5 bases; junction bases not matched to a gene: 12. Germline loops: CDR1 SGHRS, CDR2 YFSETQ. The CDR3 runs to 17 residues.

The rearrangement uses TRBV24-1 and TRBJ2-6, with TRBD1 matching over 7 bases. Per the germline V gene, CDR1 is KGHDR and CDR2 is SFDVKD. V lost 7 bases to trimming and J lost 4 bases; unmatched junction nucleotides: 3. The CDR3 contains 14 residues. CDR3 sequence: CATRPTGGANVLTF. The CDR3 bases are TGTGCCACCAGGCCGACAGGGGGGGCCAACGTCCTGACTTTC.

The chain's CDR3 is CASINFGGLAVTGELFF. CDR3 coding DNA: TGTGCCAGCATCAATTTCGGAGGACTAGCGGTCACCGGGGAGCTGTTTTTT. V is TRBV7-9 and J is TRBJ2-2; 10 nucleotides match TRBD2. The germline V gene has CDR1 SEHNR and CDR2 FQNEAQ (reference sequence). This CDR3 has 17 amino acids. V lost 7 bases to trimming and J lost 4 bases; unmatched junction nucleotides: 12.

CDR3 in amino acids: CASSHTGTSYTGELFF. CDR3 bases: TGTGCCAGCAGCCACACCGGGACTAGTTACACCGGGGAGCTGTTTTTT. The J gene is TRBJ2-2, the V gene TRBV6-2 or TRBV6-3; 8 bases line up with TRBD2. CDR1 MNHEY and CDR2 SVGEGT come from the germline V gene. J lost 3 bases, V lost 6 bases, and 9 bases had no gene match. The CDR3 length is 16 residues.

This clone was seen just once. This sequence joins TRBV27 and TRBJ1-5, with a tentative D call TRBD1 (6 bases). This CDR3 comprises 15 residues. V was cut by 1 base and J by 0 bases, with 7 bases left in between. Germline assignment: CDR1 MNHEY and CDR2 SMNVEV (reference sequence). This chain's CDR3 is CASSLFRGSNQPQHF. CDR3 nucleotides: TGTGCCAGCAGTTTATTCAGGGGTAGCAATCAGCCCCAGCATTTT.

The chain carries TRBV5-1 and TRBJ2-7; TRBD1 matches 9 bases. CDR3 length: 16 amino acids. Germline V CDR1 and CDR2: SGHRS, YFSETQ. V lost 2 bases to trimming and J lost 5 bases; unmatched junction nucleotides: 11. As DNA, the CDR3 is TGCGCCAGCAGCTTAGATCCGGGACAGGGCTTGCACGAGCAGTACTTC. Translated, it gives CASSLDPGQGLHEQYF.

The rearrangement links TRBV19 to TRBJ1-5; D unclear. This CDR3 contains 15 residues. Germline V lookup: CDR1 LNHDA, CDR2 SQIVND (reference sequence). The V gene lost 3 bases and the J gene lost 2 bases, with 11 bases spanning the gap. DNA for the CDR3: TGTGCCAGTAGTATCGCGGGGATTGGCAATCAGCCCCAGCATTTT. As protein: CASSIAGIGNQPQHF.

This clone occurred once. This chain uses TRBV10-3 with TRBJ2-7; D may be TRBD1 (5 bases). Germline lookup yields CDR1 ENHRY and CDR2 SYGVKD. Trimming removed 6 bases at V and 2 bases at J, with 14 bases between. The CDR3 is made up of 14 amino acids. The CDR3 DNA reads as TGTGCCATCAGCGAAAACAGGAACCCCTACGAGCAGTACTTC. This translates into CAISENRNPYEQYF.

The rearrangement uses TRBV2 and TRBJ2-3, with D possibly being TRBD1 (6 bases). The CDR3 contains 13 residues. The germline V and J ends were trimmed by 8 bases and 1 base, with 10 bases remaining between them. Germline lookup yields CDR1 SNHLY and CDR2 FYNNEI. CDR3 DNA sequence: TGTGCCAGCGGGGGCGTCGGCACAGATACGCAGTATTTT. Translated, it gives CASGGVGTDTQYF.

This rearrangement joins TRBV6-2 or TRBV6-3 to TRBJ2-3, with 7 bases fitting TRBD1. The V segment lost 5 bases and the J segment 4 bases; nucleotides outside the gene matches: 6. This CDR3 region has 14 residues. CDR1 and CDR2 from the germline V gene are MNHEY and SVGEGT. The CDR3 is CASSQTGLADTQYF. DNA for the CDR3: TGTGCCAGCAGTCAGACAGGGTTGGCAGATACGCAGTATTTT.

This rearrangement joins TRBV5-4 to TRBJ1-3, with D maybe TRBD1 (6 bases). Germline lookup yields CDR1 SGHNT and CDR2 YYREEE (reference sequence). The CDR3 contains 14 residues. V shed 0 bases and J shed 4 bases, with 8 bases lying between them. This chain's CDR3 is CASSLDRVGNTIYF. For the CDR3, the DNA is TGTGCCAGCAGCTTGGACAGGGTAGGAAACACCATATATTTT.

This clone was detected a few times. V and J are TRBV27 and TRBJ1-2, with 10 nucleotides matching TRBD1. CDR1 MNHEY and CDR2 SMNVEV come from the germline V gene (reference sequence). J gave up 9 bases and V 4 bases, and 5 bases lay outside the gene matches. The CDR3 extends over 13 amino acids. In nucleotides, the CDR3 is TGTGCCAGCAGTTGGGGGACAGGGGTTAGCTACACCTTC. This sequence encodes CASSWGTGVSYTF.

The rearrangement uses TRBV28 and TRBJ2-7; 12 nucleotides agree with TRBD1. Per the germline V gene, CDR1 is MDHEN and CDR2 is SYDVKM. V lost 4 bases, J lost 3 bases, and 1 base stayed unmatched. The CDR3 extends over 14 amino acids. The CDR3 region is CASSWDRGLYEQYF. CDR3 DNA: TGTGCCAGCAGTTGGGACAGGGGGCTCTACGAGCAGTACTTC.